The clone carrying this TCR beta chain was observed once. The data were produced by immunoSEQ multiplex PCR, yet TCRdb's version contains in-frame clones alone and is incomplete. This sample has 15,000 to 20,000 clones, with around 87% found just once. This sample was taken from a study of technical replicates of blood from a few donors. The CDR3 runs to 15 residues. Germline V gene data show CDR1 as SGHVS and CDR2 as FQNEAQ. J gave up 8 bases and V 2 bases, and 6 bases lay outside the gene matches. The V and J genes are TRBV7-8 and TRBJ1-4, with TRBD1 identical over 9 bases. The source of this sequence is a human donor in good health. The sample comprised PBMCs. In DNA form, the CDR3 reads TGTGCCAGCAGCTTATCTGGGACAGGGAGGGAAAAACTGTTTTTT. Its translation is CASSLSGTGREKLFF.